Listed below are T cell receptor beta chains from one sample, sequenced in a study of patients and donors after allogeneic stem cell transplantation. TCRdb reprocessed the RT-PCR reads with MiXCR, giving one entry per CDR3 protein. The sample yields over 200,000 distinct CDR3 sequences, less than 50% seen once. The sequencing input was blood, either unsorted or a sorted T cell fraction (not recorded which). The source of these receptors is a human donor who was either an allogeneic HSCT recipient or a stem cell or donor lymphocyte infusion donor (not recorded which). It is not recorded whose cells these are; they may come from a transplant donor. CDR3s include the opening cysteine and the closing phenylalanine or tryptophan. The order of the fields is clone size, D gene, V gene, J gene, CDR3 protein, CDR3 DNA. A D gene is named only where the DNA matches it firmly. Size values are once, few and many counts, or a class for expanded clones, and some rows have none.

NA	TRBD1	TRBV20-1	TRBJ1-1	CSARVRSRGLAEAFF	TGCAGTGCTAGAGTAAGGAGCAGGGGGTTAGCTGAAGCTTTCTTT
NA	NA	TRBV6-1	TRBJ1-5	CASRQGESTQPQHF	TGTGCCAGCAGACAGGGAGAGAGCACTCAGCCCCAGCATTTT
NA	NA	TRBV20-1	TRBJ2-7	CSARADDEQYF	TGCAGTGCTAGGGCGGACGACGAGCAGTACTTC
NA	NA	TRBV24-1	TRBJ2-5	CATSDLAPSGRGTQYF	TGTGCCACCAGTGATTTGGCCCCGTCGGGCCGAGGGACCCAGTACTTC
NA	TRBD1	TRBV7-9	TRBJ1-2	CASSLEDRAAPDGYTF	TGTGCCAGCAGCTTAGAAGACAGGGCTGCCCCGGATGGCTACACCTTC
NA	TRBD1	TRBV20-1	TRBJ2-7	CSARDRQGALLQTYEQYF	TGCAGTGCTAGAGACCGACAGGGGGCCTTACTTCAGACCTACGAGCAGTACTTC
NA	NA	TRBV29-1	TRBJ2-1	CSVVPGFRSYNEQFF	TGCAGCGTAGTTCCCGGGTTTCGCTCCTACAATGAGCAGTTCTTC
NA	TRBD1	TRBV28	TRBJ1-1	CASRTGSAEAFF	TGTGCCAGCAGGACAGGGTCCGCTGAAGCTTTCTTT
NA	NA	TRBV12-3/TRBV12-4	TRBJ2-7	CASGSLDSTYF	TGTGCCAGCGGATCCCTGGACAGCACGTACTTC
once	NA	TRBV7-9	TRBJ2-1	CASSPQEGEQFF	TGTGCCAGCAGCCCTCAGGAGGGTGAGCAGTTCTTC
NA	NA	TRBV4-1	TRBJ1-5	CASSHSPDSPQSAQHF	TGCGCCAGCAGCCACTCCCCCGACAGCCCGCAATCAGCCCAGCATTTT
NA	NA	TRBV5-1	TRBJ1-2	CASSFGVGEDGYTF	TGCGCCAGCAGCTTCGGGGTAGGAGAAGATGGCTACACCTTC
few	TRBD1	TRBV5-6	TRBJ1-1	CASSEGQGNTEAFF	TGTGCCAGCAGCGAGGGACAGGGGAACACTGAAGCTTTCTTT
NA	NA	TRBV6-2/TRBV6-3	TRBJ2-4	CASSLGGIQYF	TGTGCCAGCAGCCTGGGAGGTATTCAGTACTTC
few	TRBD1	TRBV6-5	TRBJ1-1	CASSYLGQGRTEAFF	TGTGCCAGCAGTTACTTGGGACAGGGGCGGACTGAAGCTTTCTTT
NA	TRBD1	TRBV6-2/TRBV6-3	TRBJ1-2	CASSYSMGTGTYGYTF	TGTGCCAGCAGTTACTCGATGGGGACAGGGACCTATGGCTACACCTTC
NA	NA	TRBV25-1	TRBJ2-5	CASSAPVGQETQYF	TGTGCCAGCAGTGCCCCGGTGGGGCAAGAGACCCAGTACTTC
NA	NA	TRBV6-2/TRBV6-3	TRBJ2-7	CASSAGLYEQYF	TGTGCCAGCAGTGCGGGACTCTACGAGCAGTACTTC
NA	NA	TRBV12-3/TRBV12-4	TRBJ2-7	CASRSQVSYEQYF	TGTGCCAGCAGGTCGCAGGTCTCTTACGAGCAGTACTTC
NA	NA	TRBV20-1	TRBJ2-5	CSIKREETQYF	TGCAGCATAAAACGAGAGGAGACCCAGTACTTC
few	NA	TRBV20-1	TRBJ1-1	CSGSRGGRDTEAFF	TGCAGTGGGTCCAGGGGCGGAAGGGACACTGAAGCTTTCTTT
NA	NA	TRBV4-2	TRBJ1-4	CASSHVRGAVGEKLFF	TGTGCCAGCAGCCACGTCCGAGGGGCGGTGGGGGAAAAACTGTTTTTT
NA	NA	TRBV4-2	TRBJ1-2	CASSIGTVNNYGYTF	TGTGCCAGCAGTATTGGGACCGTCAATAACTATGGCTACACCTTC
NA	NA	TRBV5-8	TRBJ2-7	CASSLGQGWTYEQYF	TGTGCCAGCAGCTTGGGGCAGGGATGGACCTACGAGCAGTACTTC
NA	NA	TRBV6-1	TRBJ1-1	CASRWIDTEAFF	TGTGCCAGCAGGTGGATTGACACTGAAGCTTTCTTT
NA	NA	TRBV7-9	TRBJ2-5	CASSLAPRGWEETQYF	TGTGCCAGCAGCTTAGCCCCTCGGGGATGGGAGGAGACCCAGTACTTC
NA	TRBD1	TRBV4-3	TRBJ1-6	CASRQGRSYNSPLHF	TGCGCCAGTAGACAGGGCCGCTCCTATAATTCACCCCTCCACTTT
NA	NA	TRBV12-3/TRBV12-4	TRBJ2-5	CASSDSLGETQYF	TGTGCCAGCAGTGACTCGTTAGGGGAGACCCAGTACTTC
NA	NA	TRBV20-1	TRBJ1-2	CSLRRQRRYYGYTF	TGCAGTTTGCGTAGGCAGAGGCGATACTATGGCTACACCTTC
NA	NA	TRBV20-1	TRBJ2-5	CSAPGKETQYF	TGCAGTGCTCCCGGGAAAGAGACCCAGTACTTC
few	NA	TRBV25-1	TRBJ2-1	CASSESQGLASMHNEQFF	TGTGCCAGCAGTGAATCGCAGGGGCTGGCTAGCATGCACAATGAGCAGTTCTTC
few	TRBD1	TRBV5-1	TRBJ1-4	CASSWDRGFGTNEKLFF	TGCGCCAGCAGCTGGGACAGGGGGTTTGGGACTAATGAAAAACTGTTTTTT
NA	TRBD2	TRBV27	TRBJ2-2	CASSSTSGHTGELFF	TGTGCCAGCAGTTCGACTAGCGGGCACACCGGGGAGCTGTTTTTT
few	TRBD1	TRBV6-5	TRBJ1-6	CASTRLDRESIALHF	TGTGCCAGCACTAGATTGGACAGGGAGAGTATAGCCCTCCACTTT
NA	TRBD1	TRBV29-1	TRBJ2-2	CSVAPGQGIAGELFF	TGCAGCGTCGCCCCGGGACAGGGGATCGCCGGGGAGCTGTTTTTT